Presented here are 22 T cell receptor beta chains from one specimen sequenced in a study of blood T cell repertoires in COVID-19 (dated by TCRdb to 2020 to 2022). The library was made by the immunoSEQ multiplex PCR assay. Entries here come from immuneACCESS through TCRdb and include only in-frame sequences with V and J called. Some clones fail to appear in such tables; in the studies checked, an unresolved V gene covers under half of the shortfall, and the cause of the remainder is unknown. Counted in this sample were under 500,000 clones; about 89% of them appeared once. Approximately 4.5% of the sample belongs to the ten largest clones. Source material: peripheral blood. The receptor source for this set is a young woman with acute or convalescent COVID-19.

This chain uses TRBV5-1 with TRBJ2-3, with D hard to call. V was pared by 0 bases and J by 1 base, with 9 bases between. Germline V gives CDR1 SGHRS, CDR2 YFSETQ. There are 15 residues in the CDR3. The CDR3 nucleotides are TGCGCCAGCAGCTTGGTCGAGCCACGCACAGATACGCAGTATTTT. This encodes CASSLVEPRTDTQYF.

The chain is built from TRBV6-5 and TRBJ1-1; 7 nucleotides agree with TRBD1. The CDR3 has 14 amino acids. CDR1 is MNHEY, CDR2 SVGAGI, per germline. V lost 6 bases to trimming and J lost 6 bases; unmatched junction nucleotides: 10. The DNA for the CDR3 is TGTGCCAGCAGAGTCGACAGGGTAGCCGCTGAAGCTTTCTTT. Translated: CASRVDRVAAEAFF.

The gene calls are TRBV13 and TRBJ1-2, with D perhaps matching TRBD1 (5 bases). CDR3 size: 13 residues. V lost 3 bases to trimming and J lost 4 bases, with 9 bases between them. The V gene's germline CDR1 is PRHDT and CDR2 FYEKMQ (reference sequence). As DNA, the CDR3 is TGTGCCAGCAGCTTGGGGCGGAGCTATGGCTACACCTTC. Its protein is CASSLGRSYGYTF.

The chain has TRBV6-5 and TRBJ1-2; TRBD1 matches at 10 bases. The V gene's germline CDR1 is MNHEY and CDR2 SVGAGI. CDR3 length equals 13 residues. V lost 7 bases to trimming and J lost 8 bases; unmatched junction nucleotides: 7. CDR3 coding DNA: TGTGCCAGCAAAGAGACAGGGGGCTTAGGCTACACCTTC. Its translation: CASKETGGLGYTF.

The gene calls are TRBV3-1 (or the pseudogene TRBV3-2) and TRBJ1-1; D remains ambiguous. V shed 3 bases and J shed 8 bases, with 22 bases lying between them. This CDR3 region has 16 residues. Germline V gene sequence: CDR1 LGHDT, CDR2 YNNKEL (reference sequence). The DNA of the CDR3 is TGTGCCAGCAGCCAGAATCCCGGTTCCGGTACGCGCGAAGCTTTCTTT. Translated, it gives CASSQNPGSGTREAFF.

The chain links TRBV9 to TRBJ2-5; weak D call: TRBD2 (6 bases). V was clipped by 1 base and J by 2 bases, with 12 bases between them. CDR1 is SGDLS, CDR2 YYNGEE, per germline. CDR3 length equals 15 residues. CDR3 loop: CASSVSGGIQETQYF. CDR3 nucleotide sequence: TGTGCCAGCAGCGTATCCGGGGGAATACAAGAGACCCAGTACTTC.

The chain employs TRBV5-8 and TRBJ2-2, with D possibly matching TRBD1 (6 bases). The CDR3 totals 15 residues. Trimming removed 1 base at V and 6 bases at J, with 13 bases between. Germline assignment: CDR1 SGHTS and CDR2 YDEGEE. For the CDR3, the DNA is TGTGCCAGCAGCTTGACTTTTTGGGGGCCCGGGGAGCTGTTTTTT. Translating it yields CASSLTFWGPGELFF.

V usage is TRBV4-1 and J usage is TRBJ1-1; TRBD1 matches 7 bases. This CDR3 contains 14 residues. Trimming at V came to 4 bases and at J to 9 bases, leaving 11 bases not matched to a gene. Germline CDR1 is MGHRA and CDR2 is YSYEKL. CDR3 DNA: TGCGCCAGCAGCCCGCAGGGGGAAGGTACCCAAGCTTTCTTT. Protein: CASSPQGEGTQAFF.

The chain employs TRBV28 and TRBJ1-4, with D possibly TRBD1 on 6 matching bases. Trimming pared 5 bases from V and 7 bases from J, leaving 14 bases between. CDR3 length: 14 residues. Per the germline V gene, CDR1 is MDHEN and CDR2 is SYDVKM. The CDR3 sequence: CASSRLGTSEKLFF. The CDR3 DNA is TGTGCCAGCAGTCGCCTAGGGACAAGTGAAAAACTGTTTTTT.

V is TRBV7-3 and J is TRBJ1-3, with D possibly TRBD1 on 5 matching bases. V lost 1 base and J lost 0, with 25 bases in between. This CDR3 has 21 amino acids. Germline CDR1 reads SGHTA; CDR2 reads FQGTGA. CDR3 sequence (DNA): TGTGCCAGCAGCTTAATTGTAGGGAGGCAGGGCCAAAGGAGCTCTGGAAACACCATATATTTT. This translates into CASSLIVGRQGQRSSGNTIYF.

The rearrangement joins TRBV19 to TRBJ1-5, with D perhaps matching TRBD1 (5 bases). The CDR3 has 15 residues. V lost 3 bases and J 6 bases, leaving 15 bases between the germline ends. Germline CDR1 is LNHDA and CDR2 is SQIVND (reference sequence). CDR3 amino acids: CASSISAAGTQPQHF. The CDR3 DNA follows: TGTGCCAGTAGTATCTCGGCCGCGGGGACTCAGCCCCAGCATTTT.

This clone came up once. The V gene is TRBV2, the J gene TRBJ2-3; the match to TRBD2 covers 8 bases. Germline CDR1 SNHLY, CDR2 FYNNEI. CDR3 length equals 15 residues. The junction had 5 bases not matched to a gene; V was cut back by 6 bases and J by 0 bases. In nucleotides, the CDR3 is TGTGCCAGCAGGTTTAGCGGGGCTAGCACAGATACGCAGTATTTT. This translates into CASRFSGASTDTQYF.

This chain connects TRBV18 to TRBJ2-5; D may be TRBD1 (6 bases). Trimming removed 2 bases at V and 5 bases at J, with 15 bases between. The CDR3 totals 15 residues. Germline V gene sequence: CDR1 KGHSH, CDR2 LQKENI. As DNA, the CDR3 is TGTGCCAGCTCACCAAGGCAGACCCAGGGGGAGACCCAGTACTTC. This sequence encodes CASSPRQTQGETQYF.

The chain joins TRBV30 to TRBJ1-4; D perhaps matches TRBD1 (5 bases). V was pared by 0 bases and J by 8 bases, with 13 bases between. This CDR3 has 14 residues. In germline, CDR1 is GTSNPN, CDR2 SVGIG (reference sequence). The CDR3 DNA follows: TGTGCCTGGAGTGTAAGATGGGGGGTAGAAAAACTGTTTTTT. As protein: CAWSVRWGVEKLFF.

The rearrangement uses TRBV14 and TRBJ2-5; D uncertain. Trimming removed 2 bases at V and 3 bases at J, with 13 bases between. This CDR3 is 15 amino acids long. Germline V gene sequence: CDR1 SGHDN, CDR2 FVKESK. Written as DNA, the CDR3 is TGTGCCAGCAGCCAACAAGCTCTCATAAAAGAGACCCAGTACTTC. Translation: CASSQQALIKETQYF.

This clone showed up just once. V usage is TRBV5-1 and J usage is TRBJ1-2; 7 bases match TRBD1. Per germline, CDR1 SGHRS and CDR2 YFSETQ. This CDR3 spans 14 amino acids. Trimming took 5 bases from V and 2 from J; bases not matched to a gene: 6. CDR3 bases: TGCGCCAGCAGTTCGACAGGGCCCAACTATGGCTACACCTTC. It yields the protein CASSSTGPNYGYTF.

This chain links TRBV2 with TRBJ2-7, with 9 bases aligning to TRBD1. With 6 bases clipped from V and 3 bases from J, the junction kept 3 bases outside the gene matches. The germline gives CDR1 SNHLY, CDR2 FYNNEI. The CDR3 length is 13 residues. CDR3 bases: TGTGCCAGCAGCAGACAGGGGGTCTACGAGCAGTACTTC. As protein: CASSRQGVYEQYF. Based on the CDR3 plus reference TRBV2 and TRBJ2-7, the full variable domain is EPEVTQTPSHQVTQMGQEVILRCVPISNHLYFYWYRQILGQKVEFLVSFYNNEISEKSEIFDDQFSVERPDGSNFTLKIRSTKLEDSAMYFCASSRQGVYEQYFGPGTRLTVT.

The J gene is TRBJ1-3, the V gene TRBV5-1; tentative D call: TRBD1 (6 bases). Germline CDR1 and CDR2: SGHRS and YFSETQ. V was clipped by 0 bases and J by 5 bases, with 9 bases between them. The CDR3 extends over 14 amino acids. The chain's CDR3 is CASSLDRDRNTIYF. The CDR3 DNA is TGCGCCAGCAGCTTGGACAGGGATCGAAACACCATATATTTT.

The rearrangement joins TRBV30 to TRBJ1-4, with 8 nucleotides matching TRBD1. The germline V gene has CDR1 GTSNPN and CDR2 SVGIG (reference sequence). V lost 3 bases, J lost 3 bases, and 9 bases stayed unmatched. The CDR3 is made up of 16 amino acids. CDR3 protein: CAWRDKMTGANEKLFF. The CDR3 region has the DNA TGTGCCTGGAGGGATAAGATGACAGGGGCTAATGAAAAACTGTTTTTT. Together with reference TRBV30 and TRBJ1-4, the CDR3 gives the full variable domain: SQTIHQWPATLVQPVGSPLSLECTVEGTSNPNLYWYRQAAGRGLQLLFYSVGIGQISSEVPQNLSASRPQDRQFILSSKKLLLSDSGFYLCAWRDKMTGANEKLFFGSGTQLSVL.

The chain is built from TRBV7-2 and TRBJ2-3; 14 bases match TRBD2. Germline V gene sequence: CDR1 SGHTA, CDR2 FQGNSA. This CDR3 comprises 17 residues. The trim removed 4 bases at V and 4 bases at J, leaving 7 bases unmatched. CDR3 sequence (DNA): TGTGCCAGCAGCTCCAAGACTAGCGGGGGGGCGTCAGATACGCAGTATTTT. Its protein is CASSSKTSGGASDTQYF.

V is TRBV7-8 and J is TRBJ2-5, with D possibly matching TRBD1 (5 bases). Germline CDR1 is SGHVS and CDR2 is FQNEAQ. The V end lost 2 bases, the J end lost 1 base, and 17 bases lay between the germline ends. CDR3 length: 17 residues. The CDR3 sequence is CASSLILDRRRQETQYF. In nucleotides, the CDR3 is TGTGCCAGCAGCTTAATCCTCGACAGACGTCGCCAAGAGACCCAGTACTTC.

The CDR3 loop is CASRGRGAAADTQYF. The CDR3 DNA reads TGTGCCAGCAGGGGGAGGGGGGCGGCTGCCGATACGCAGTATTTT. This sequence joins TRBV6-5 and TRBJ2-3; D is possibly TRBD2 (7 bases). Trimming removed 6 bases at V and 6 bases at J, with 19 bases between. The CDR3 is 15 residues long. Germline V lookup: CDR1 MNHEY, CDR2 SVGAGI.